This TCR beta chain was obtained from a study of graft-versus-host responses after intestinal transplantation. Across the whole study: Anti-thymocyte globulin induction preceded three to four years of tacrolimus and steroid maintenance in all recipients. Regarding the study as a whole: Early after transplant, HvG declines were associated with peak levels of circulating GvH clones. Within allografts, high graft-versus-host to host-versus-graft clonal ratios were seen among patients with graft-donor T cell macrochimerism. GvH clonotypes were identified within recipient marrow, with a subset emerging first in ileum or blood.

Libraries were prepared by immunoSEQ multiplex PCR; TCRdb keeps only in-frame clonotypes and omits some of them. The data hold about 51,000 clones, with roughly 95% observed a single time. This clone was counted once. Its antigen is undetermined. V shed 5 bases, J shed 11 bases, and the junction held 16 bases outside the gene matches. Per the germline V gene, CDR1 is MGHRA and CDR2 is YSYEKL. The CDR3 spans 16 residues. The sequence derives from a human donor who was the organ donor for an intestinal transplant. This specimen was unstimulated CD8+ T cells sorted from spleen or lymph node cells, taken before transplant. The V and J genes are TRBV4-1 and TRBJ2-3, with TRBD2 identical over 10 bases. The DNA for the CDR3 is TGCGCCAGCAGCGGTCAGCGGGGGGGCCTTCTAGAAGGGCAGTATTTT. This gives the protein CASSGQRGGLLEGQYF.